Below are 20 T cell receptor beta chains sequenced from a single sample in a study of cytomegalovirus exposure and HLA in healthy donors. This PCR relied on a set of 60 Vbeta primers and 13 Jbeta primers. Here immunoSEQ multiplex PCR was the method, and the copy in TCRdb shows in-frame clones only, minus some. The ten top clones account for over 0.75%, within a sample of fewer than 250,000 clones. Sequences were obtained from PBMCs. Source of these receptors: a woman aged 30 to 39 in good health and CMV-seropositive.

The rearrangement links TRBV30 to TRBJ2-1, with 10 nucleotides matching TRBD1. The length of the CDR3 is 15 residues. The junction had 10 bases not matched to a gene; V was cut back by 3 bases and J by 8 bases. Per germline, CDR1 GTSNPN and CDR2 SVGIG (reference sequence). CDR3 coding DNA: TGTGCCTGGAGCGGGGGACAGGGGAGAGAGTATGAGCAGTTCTTC. It translates to CAWSGGQGREYEQFF.

The V call is TRBV6-1, the J call TRBJ2-4; 12 bases line up with TRBD1. The germline V gene has CDR1 MNHNS and CDR2 SASEGT. This CDR3 spans 17 amino acids. Losses at the gene ends were 4 bases for V and 5 bases for J; bases not matched to a gene: 9. The CDR3, as DNA: TGTGCCAGCAGTGCCTCCGGGACAGGGGGCGCGGAAAACATTCAGTACTTC. It codes for CASSASGTGGAENIQYF.

The V call is TRBV25-1, the J call TRBJ2-2; 15 positions match TRBD2. The CDR3 has 17 amino acids. Germline V CDR1 and CDR2: MGHDK, SYGVNS. Germline trimming cut 4 bases from V and 4 bases from J; bases unmatched to any gene: 4. As DNA, the CDR3 is TGTGCCAGCAGTGGGACTAGCGGGAGGGCCGGCACCGGGGAGCTGTTTTTT. Protein product: CASSGTSGRAGTGELFF.

This chain links TRBV2 with TRBJ2-5; 8 bases align to TRBD2. Trimming took 6 bases from V and 2 from J; bases not matched to a gene: 5. Germline lookup yields CDR1 SNHLY and CDR2 FYNNEI. This CDR3 has 14 amino acids. This CDR3 is CASSGLAVQETQYF. The CDR3 coding sequence is TGTGCCAGCAGCGGACTAGCCGTACAAGAGACCCAGTACTTC.

The chain carries TRBV5-1 and TRBJ2-2; 8 bases agree with TRBD1. CDR3 length: 15 residues. Trimming removed 7 bases from V and 7 bases from J; junction bases left unmatched: 12. From germline, CDR1 is SGHRS and CDR2 YFSETQ. CDR3 nucleotide sequence: TGCGCCAGCCGCGGATTGACAGGGGTGGACGGGGAGCTGTTTTTT. This encodes CASRGLTGVDGELFF.

The gene calls are TRBV10-3 and TRBJ1-1; no clear D gene. There are 13 residues in the CDR3. Germline values: CDR1 ENHRY, CDR2 SYGVKD. Trimming left V 5 bases short and J 7 bases short, with 14 bases between. CDR3 protein: CAISRSPEGEAFF. The CDR3 DNA reads as TGTGCCATCAGTCGGTCACCGGAGGGTGAAGCTTTCTTT.

The chain employs TRBV2 and TRBJ2-3; 12 positions agree with TRBD2. The V segment lost 11 bases and the J segment 5 bases; nucleotides outside the gene matches: 11. The germline CDR1 and CDR2 sequences are SNHLY and FYNNEI. There are 15 residues in the CDR3. The DNA for the CDR3 is TGTGCCGGAACTAGCGGGGGGTCACTGAGAGATACGCAGTATTTT. Its protein product is CAGTSGGSLRDTQYF.

The rearrangement links TRBV18 to TRBJ1-5; TRBD1 matches at 7 bases. Germline V gene lookup returns CDR1 KGHSH and CDR2 LQKENI. V gave up 0 bases and J gave up 6 bases; unmatched junction bases: 8. The CDR3 is 16 amino acids. The CDR3 bases are TGTGCCAGCTCACCACCCAACAACAGGGGTCCTCAGCCCCAGCATTTT. This encodes CASSPPNNRGPQPQHF.

The V gene is TRBV19, the J gene TRBJ1-2, with 7 bases identical to TRBD1. The length of the CDR3 is 16 residues. The germline CDR1 and CDR2 sequences are LNHDA and SQIVND (reference sequence). The J segment lost 3 bases and the V segment lost 3 bases, leaving 10 bases of the junction unmatched. The CDR3 DNA reads TGTGCCAGTAGTATTGGAAGCAGGGGGGAGGACTATGGCTACACCTTC. The encoded protein is CASSIGSRGEDYGYTF.

The rearrangement uses TRBV25-1 and TRBJ2-3; TRBD1 aligns across 8 bases. CDR1 MGHDK and CDR2 SYGVNS come from the germline V gene. This CDR3 region has 15 residues. With V trimmed by 6 bases and J by 1 base, 6 bases remained unmatched. CDR3 sequence (DNA): TGTGCCAGCAGCAACGACAGGGGAGGCACAGATACGCAGTATTTT. Translating it yields CASSNDRGGTDTQYF.

The chain is built from TRBV9 and TRBJ2-3; 7 nucleotides agree with TRBD2. Trimming took 3 bases from V and 2 from J; bases not matched to a gene: 9. The CDR3 has 16 residues. Germline CDR1 SGDLS, CDR2 YYNGEE. The CDR3 coding sequence is TGTGCCAGCAGCGCCCCCGGGACTACCTACACAGATACGCAGTATTTT. It codes for CASSAPGTTYTDTQYF.

The chain recombines TRBV6-1 with TRBJ1-4; possible D gene TRBD1, 6 bases. V shed 4 bases and J shed 8 bases, with 14 bases lying between them. CDR1 MNHNS and CDR2 SASEGT come from the germline V gene. CDR3 length: 14 residues. The CDR3 loop reads CASSGGHSDEKLFF. In DNA, the CDR3 is TGTGCCAGCAGTGGGGGACATAGCGACGAAAAACTGTTTTTT.

The gene calls are TRBV7-9 and TRBJ2-2, with 12 bases matching TRBD2. The CDR3 contains 19 residues. CDR1 SEHNR and CDR2 FQNEAQ come from the germline V gene (reference sequence). With V trimmed by 2 bases and J by 4 bases, 11 bases remained unmatched. In DNA, the CDR3 is TGTGCCAGCAGCTTACGTTTCTTACGACTAGCGGGAGTCACCGGGGAGCTGTTTTTT. It yields the protein CASSLRFLRLAGVTGELFF. Full variable domain (outside the CDR3, taken from reference TRBV7-9 and TRBJ2-2): DTGVSQNPRHKITKRGQNVTFRCDPISEHNRLYWYRQTLGQGPEFLTYFQNEAQLEKSRLLSDRFSAERPKGSFSTLEIQRTEQGDSAMYLCASSLRFLRLAGVTGELFFGEGSRLTVL.

The J gene is TRBJ1-2, the V gene TRBV28; D is undetermined. Germline V gene lookup returns CDR1 MDHEN and CDR2 SYDVKM. The V and J ends lost 5 bases and 4 bases respectively, with 14 bases between them. This CDR3 is built from 14 residues. The CDR3 DNA follows: TGTGCCAGCAGTCCGGGAACGCTAGGCTATGGCTACACCTTC. It encodes CASSPGTLGYGYTF.

V and J are TRBV19 and TRBJ1-4; possibly TRBD1 for D (5 bases). The germline V gene has CDR1 LNHDA and CDR2 SQIVND (reference sequence). V was pared by 0 bases and J by 1 base, with 9 bases between. The CDR3 is made up of 16 amino acids. CDR3 region: CASSIDRARTNEKLFF. The CDR3 DNA reads as TGTGCCAGTAGTATAGACAGGGCCAGAACTAATGAAAAACTGTTTTTT.

J is TRBJ2-2 and V is TRBV5-1; possibly TRBD1 for D (6 bases). Trimming stripped 9 bases from V and 3 bases from J, with 21 bases between. The CDR3 length is 16 residues. The germline V gene has CDR1 SGHRS and CDR2 YFSETQ. This CDR3 reads CATQSQGSSDTGELFF. In DNA form, the CDR3 reads TGCGCCACGCAATCCCAGGGGAGTTCCGACACCGGGGAGCTGTTTTTT. Based on the CDR3 plus reference TRBV5-1 and TRBJ2-2, the full variable domain is KAGVTQTPRYLIKTRGQQVTLSCSPISGHRSVSWYQQTPGQGLQFLFEYFSETQRNKGNFPGRFSGRQFSNSRSEMNVSTLELGDSALYLCATQSQGSSDTGELFFGEGSRLTVL.

The rearrangement joins TRBV6-5 to TRBJ2-2; 10 bases map to TRBD1. The CDR3 has 14 amino acids. The trim removed 4 bases at V and 4 bases at J, leaving 0 bases unmatched. Germline V gene sequence: CDR1 MNHEY, CDR2 SVGAGI. In nucleotides, the CDR3 is TGTGCCAGCAGTTGGGACAGGGGCACCGGGGAGCTGTTTTTT. Translating it yields CASSWDRGTGELFF.

This rearrangement joins TRBV4-3 to TRBJ2-7, with 9 bases lining up with TRBD2. After removal of 4 bases from V and 5 bases from J, the junction contained 9 bases not matched to a gene. CDR1 LGHNA and CDR2 YSLEER come from the germline V gene. CDR3 length: 15 amino acids. CDR3 nucleotide sequence: TGCGCCAGCAGCCCGCGGGAGGGCCGACAAGACGAGCAGTACTTC. Protein product: CASSPREGRQDEQYF.

The chain recombines TRBV14 with TRBJ1-5; D possibly corresponds to TRBD1 (5 bases). Looked up from germline, CDR1 is SGHDN and CDR2 is FVKESK. There are 16 residues in the CDR3. V was trimmed by 7 bases and J by 5 bases, leaving 21 bases between them. The CDR3 nucleotides are TGTGCCAGCACTAGCGTATCGGGGCTGGAGGATCAGCCCCAGCATTTT. Its translation is CASTSVSGLEDQPQHF. Looking up the rest from reference TRBV14 and TRBJ1-5 gives the full variable domain: EAGVTQFPSHSVIEKGQTVTLRCDPISGHDNLYWYRRVMGKEIKFLLHFVKESKQDESGMPNNRFLAERTGGTYSTLKVQPAELEDSGVYFCASTSVSGLEDQPQHFGDGTRLSIL.

This chain links TRBV7-2 with TRBJ1-6, with D tentatively TRBD1 (5 bases). The CDR3 is 15 residues long. Germline V gene data show CDR1 as SGHTA and CDR2 as FQGNSA. The V and J ends lost 7 bases and 7 bases respectively, with 17 bases between them. CDR3 in DNA: TGTGCCAGCACGGAGGGTCGGGGCGGGAATTCACCCCTCCACTTT. Its translation is CASTEGRGGNSPLHF.